A selection of T cell receptor beta chains follows, all from one sample in a study of a mutant IDH1 vaccine in newly diagnosed glioma. TCRdb's table, derived via immunoSEQ multiplex PCR, lists solely in-frame clones and lacks some. The data hold about 65,000 clones, with roughly 76% observed a single time. No antigen is known for these receptors. Source: PBMCs, taken from a glioma patient whose treatment included an IDH1 peptide vaccine. The receptors were gathered from a man aged 35-49 years with glioma. The CDR3 runs from the conserved cysteine through the conserved F or W. D genes are given only for firm matches. Expanded clones get a size class; other rows say once, few or many, or leave the size out.

>16|-|TRBV7-6|TRBJ2-5|TRBD2
TGTGCCAGCAGCTTTGGATTGGCGGCGGGAGCTGAGACCCAGTACTTC
CASSFGLAAGAETQYF
>13|-|TRBV9|TRBJ2-7|TRBD2
TGTGCCAGCAGCGTTAGCGGGAATTACGAGCAGTACTTC
CASSVSGNYEQYF
>14|few|TRBV19|TRBJ1-2|TRBD1
TGTGCCAGTAGTAGAACAGGGGGAGACTATGGCTACACCTTC
CASSRTGGDYGYTF
>10|-|TRBV20-1|TRBJ2-1|-
TGCAGTGCCTGGGAGCATGAGCAGTTCTTC
CSAWEHEQFF
>13|-|TRBV4-3|TRBJ2-1|-
TGCGCCAGCAGCCCTCGGGTGGGCAATGAGCAGTTCTTC
CASSPRVGNEQFF
>15|-|TRBV7-9|TRBJ1-6|-
TGTGCCAGCAGTCCCTTCGGTACAGAGAGTTCACCCCTCCACTTT
CASSPFGTESSPLHF
>13|-|TRBV4-1|TRBJ1-5|-
TGCGCCAGCAGCCCCAGTCTTAGGCAGCCCCAGCATTTT
CASSPSLRQPQHF
>14|-|TRBV6-5|TRBJ1-1|TRBD1
TGTGCCAGCAGCCGACAGGGGGCAGACACTGAAGCTTTCTTT
CASSRQGADTEAFF
>14|-|TRBV2|TRBJ2-5|TRBD1
TGTGCCAGCACGGGACAGGGCCGGGTAGAGACCCAGTACTTC
CASTGQGRVETQYF
>14|-|TRBV27|TRBJ1-1|-
TGTGCCAGCAGTTTAGTATCGCGGTATGGTGAAGCTTTCTTT
CASSLVSRYGEAFF
>15|-|TRBV6-5|TRBJ1-4|-
TGTGCCAGCAGTAAACGGGGGGGGGCGCGGGAAAAACTGTTTTTT
CASSKRGGAREKLFF
>15|-|TRBV6-6|TRBJ2-3|TRBD1
TGTGCCAGCAGTCCTCCGGGACAGGGGTCAGGTACGCAGTATTTT
CASSPPGQGSGTQYF
>16|-|TRBV7-2|TRBJ2-7|TRBD2
TGTGCCAGCAGCTTTCCGACTAGCGGGAGGGTCTACGAGCAGTACTTC
CASSFPTSGRVYEQYF
>13|-|TRBV28|TRBJ2-7|-
TGTGCCAGCAGTTTAAGTTGGGGCTACGAGCAGTACTTC
CASSLSWGYEQYF
>15|-|TRBV11-2|TRBJ2-7|TRBD1
TGTGCCAGCAGCCAGGGGGTTGGTTCGCCCTACGAGCAGTACTTC
CASSQGVGSPYEQYF
>15|-|TRBV27|TRBJ2-7|TRBD1
TGTGCCAGCAGTTTTCAGGGGGCAAGGGGCTACGAGCAGTACTTC
CASSFQGARGYEQYF
>18|-|TRBV7-6|TRBJ2-7|TRBD2
TGTGCCAGCAGCCTAAGCATCCGACCTAGCGGGAGCTCGAACGAGCAGTACTTC
CASSLSIRPSGSSNEQYF
>14|-|TRBV19|TRBJ1-5|-
TGTGCCAGTCGTTTGAAAGATAGCAATCAGCCCCAGCATTTT
CASRLKDSNQPQHF
>15|-|TRBV9|TRBJ1-5|TRBD1
TGTGCCAGCAGCCGCTCAGGGGGCATCAATCAGCCCCAGCATTTT
CASSRSGGINQPQHF
>13|-|TRBV6-6|TRBJ2-7|-
TGTGCCAGCAGTTACCCTTTCACTACCGAGCAGTACTTC
CASSYPFTTEQYF
>14|-|TRBV19|TRBJ2-3|-
TGTGCCAGTACTCTGACTGTAGGCACAGATACGCAGTATTTT
CASTLTVGTDTQYF
>13|-|TRBV6-5|TRBJ2-7|-
TGTGCCAGCAGTTACTCTAACAGGGACGAGCAGTACTTC
CASSYSNRDEQYF
>18|-|TRBV5-5|TRBJ2-2|TRBD1
TGTGCCAGCAGCTTGGATGTCCCAAACAGGGGGGACACCGGGGAGCTGTTTTTT
CASSLDVPNRGDTGELFF
>13|-|TRBV27|TRBJ1-1|-
TGTGCCAGCAGTGGAAAGTTGAACACTGAAGCTTTCTTT
CASSGKLNTEAFF
>15|once|TRBV5-1|TRBJ2-1|TRBD2
TGCGCCAGCAGCCCCGGACTAGGTCCCAACAATGAGCAGTTCTTC
CASSPGLGPNNEQFF
>13|-|TRBV5-1|TRBJ2-7|-
TGCGCCAGCAGTACCACAGGGCAAAGCGAGCAGTACTTC
CASSTTGQSEQYF
>13|-|TRBV5-4|TRBJ2-3|-
TGTGCCAGCAGCCCCGGGGGCACAGATACGCAGTATTTT
CASSPGGTDTQYF
>14|-|TRBV12-5|TRBJ2-1|-
TGTGCTAGTGGTTTAAAATGGGGTAACAATGAGCAGTTCTTC
CASGLKWGNNEQFF
>13|-|TRBV29-1|TRBJ2-2|-
TGCAGCGTTCAGGCAGGCCGGACCGGGGAGCTGTTTTTT
CSVQAGRTGELFF
>20|-|TRBV21-1|TRBJ2-5|-
TGTGCCAGCAGCACCCCCGGCCCTTACGCCCTTGGGCGGAGGTGGGAGACCCAGTACTTC
CASSTPGPYALGRRWETQYF
>14|-|TRBV7-8|TRBJ2-3|-
TGTGCCAGCAGCTTATCCGCCACCGTCGGGGCGCAGTATTTT
CASSLSATVGAQYF
>13|once|TRBV19|TRBJ1-1|-
TGTGCCAGTACTAAAAGGGGCATCACTGAAGCTTTCTTT
CASTKRGITEAFF
>15|-|TRBV7-2|TRBJ1-5|-
TGTGCCAGCAGCTTAGGGGTTGTGGGCAGGCAGCCCCAGCATTTT
CASSLGVVGRQPQHF
>17|-|TRBV5-4|TRBJ2-7|-
TGTGCCAGCAGCTCGCGGTTGCAGCCTCGGCAGATCTACGAGCAGTACTTC
CASSSRLQPRQIYEQYF
>12|few|TRBV7-6|TRBJ1-4|-
TGTGCCAGCAGCTTAGAGACGGAAAAACTGTTTTTT
CASSLETEKLFF
>18|-|TRBV4-3|TRBJ2-2|TRBD1
TGCGCCAGCAGCCAACACCAACCCCAGGGGGCGAACACCGGGGAGCTGTTTTTT
CASSQHQPQGANTGELFF
>14|-|TRBV9|TRBJ1-4|-
TGTGCCAGCAGCGTAGGAAGGGGGGGCGAAAAACTGTTTTTT
CASSVGRGGEKLFF